One and the same sample provided the 10 T cell receptor beta chains below, sequenced in a study of early T cells in non-severe SARS-CoV-2 infection. MiXCR was run by TCRdb on the 5' RACE reads, yielding one entry per CDR3 protein. Among about 70,000 distinct CDR3 sequences listed, about 10% were seen once. Sequenced material: whole blood. The receptors originated from an adult who was a healthcare worker with PCR-confirmed SARS-CoV-2 infection or an uninfected control (not recorded which).

This clonotype occurred many times. The V call is TRBV7-6, the J call TRBJ2-3; D remains ambiguous. This CDR3 region has 13 residues. Deletions cut 7 bases from V and 4 bases from J, with 12 bases between. Per germline, CDR1 SGHVS and CDR2 FNYEAQ. CDR3 nucleotide sequence: TGTGCCAGCACCGGCGGAAAGGCAGATACGCAGTATTTT. Encoded protein: CASTGGKADTQYF.

The J gene is TRBJ2-7, the V gene TRBV7-2; D gene unclear. The CDR3 spans 13 residues. Per the germline V gene, CDR1 is SGHTA and CDR2 is FQGNSA. The V end was cut by 0 bases, the J end by 1 base, with 4 bases between. CDR3 protein: CASSLATSYEQYF. CDR3 bases: TGTGCCAGCAGCTTAGCGACATCCTACGAGCAGTACTTC.

This clonotype was counted only a few times. The CDR3: CASQIGGYEQYF. The CDR3 nucleotides are TGTGCCAGCCAGATCGGGGGCTACGAGCAGTACTTC. This chain connects TRBV6-1 to TRBJ2-7, with D perhaps matching TRBD2 (6 bases). CDR1 is MNHNS and CDR2 is SASEGT in the germline V gene. The length of the CDR3 is 12 residues. Trimming stripped 8 bases from V and 3 bases from J, with 11 bases between.

This clonotype was found many times. V is TRBV2 and J is TRBJ2-5; TRBD2 is a possible D gene (5 bases). CDR1 is SNHLY, CDR2 FYNNEI, per germline. V lost 5 bases and J lost 0, with 13 bases in between. This CDR3 spans 15 amino acids. The CDR3 loop is CASSLRVGYQETQYF. CDR3 in DNA: TGTGCCAGCAGTCTGAGGGTGGGGTACCAAGAGACCCAGTACTTC. The full variable domain, with the rest looked up from reference TRBV2 and TRBJ2-5, is EPEVTQTPSHQVTQMGQEVILRCVPISNHLYFYWYRQILGQKVEFLVSFYNNEISEKSEIFDDQFSVERPDGSNFTLKIRSTKLEDSAMYFCASSLRVGYQETQYFGPGTRLLVL.

This chain links TRBV21-1 with TRBJ1-2; the table names TRBD1, a call not compared with the DNA. TRBV21-1 is a pseudogene locus. This CDR3 is built from 14 residues. The CDR3 reads CPWQGVLWDYGYTF. The DNA for the CDR3 is TGTCCCTGGCAAGGGGTACTTTGGGACTATGGCTACACCTTC.

In its sample, this clonotype was seen a few times. The J gene is TRBJ2-6, the V gene TRBV28, with D unresolved. V lost 3 bases, J lost 0 bases, and 9 bases lay in between. The CDR3 covers 16 residues. Germline V lookup: CDR1 MDHEN, CDR2 SYDVKM. The CDR3 region is CASSFPPASGANVLTF. CDR3 DNA sequence: TGTGCCAGCAGTTTCCCTCCAGCCTCTGGGGCCAACGTCCTGACTTTC.

There are many counts of this clonotype. The chain has TRBV9 and TRBJ2-5; tentative D call: TRBD1 (6 bases). Germline lookup yields CDR1 SGDLS and CDR2 YYNGEE. The V end lost 3 bases, the J end lost 3 bases, and 9 bases lay between the germline ends. This CDR3 spans 13 amino acids. The CDR3 bases are TGTGCCAGCAGCGCTGGACAGAAAGAGACCCAGTACTTC. Translating it yields CASSAGQKETQYF.

The gene calls are TRBV12-3 or TRBV12-4 and TRBJ1-6; D unclear. The CDR3 totals 13 residues. Trimming took 5 bases from V and 9 from J, leaving 11 bases between them. The CDR3 bases are TGTGCCAGCAGTCCCCAGCGGGTTTCACCCCTCCACTTT. This encodes CASSPQRVSPLHF.

In the case of this clonotype: A much larger clonotype is one base distant, so this may be a read error. The chain joins TRBV19 to TRBJ2-7; no clear D. V was cut by 0 bases and J by 2 bases, with 14 bases left in between. CDR1 and CDR2 from the germline V gene are LNHDA and SQIVND (reference sequence). This CDR3 is 16 amino acids long. CDR3 in amino acids: CASSIDPPGGPYEQYF. CDR3 coding DNA: TGTGCCAGTAGTATAGATCCCCCGGGCGGACCCTACGAGCAGTACTTC.

This clonotype has at least ten counts. The J gene is TRBJ2-1, the V gene TRBV5-4; D possibly corresponds to TRBD2 (5 bases). Trimming pared 3 bases from V and 5 bases from J, leaving 18 bases between. The CDR3 loop spans 16 amino acids. Per the germline V gene, CDR1 is SGHNT and CDR2 is YYREEE (reference sequence). The CDR3 nucleotides read TGTGCCAGCAGCTGGGAATTACGCCTAGCCAACAATGAGCAGTTCTTC. Protein sequence: CASSWELRLANNEQFF. Supplemented by reference TRBV5-4 and TRBJ2-1, the full variable domain reads ETGVTQSPTHLIKTRGQQVTLRCSSQSGHNTVSWYQQALGQGPQFIFQYYREEENGRGNFPPRFSGLQFPNYSSELNVNALELDDSALYLCASSWELRLANNEQFFGPGTRLTVL.